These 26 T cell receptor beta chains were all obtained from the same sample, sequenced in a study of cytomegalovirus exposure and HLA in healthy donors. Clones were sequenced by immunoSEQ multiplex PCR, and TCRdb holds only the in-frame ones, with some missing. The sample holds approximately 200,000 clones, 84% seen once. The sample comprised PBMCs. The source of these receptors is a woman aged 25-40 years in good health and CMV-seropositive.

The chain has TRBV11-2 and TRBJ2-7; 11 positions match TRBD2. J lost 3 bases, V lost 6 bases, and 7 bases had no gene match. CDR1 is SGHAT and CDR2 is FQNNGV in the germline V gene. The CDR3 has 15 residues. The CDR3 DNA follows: TGTGCCAGCAGAGTTACTAGCGGGAGTAGCTACGAGCAGTACTTC. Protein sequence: CASRVTSGSSYEQYF.

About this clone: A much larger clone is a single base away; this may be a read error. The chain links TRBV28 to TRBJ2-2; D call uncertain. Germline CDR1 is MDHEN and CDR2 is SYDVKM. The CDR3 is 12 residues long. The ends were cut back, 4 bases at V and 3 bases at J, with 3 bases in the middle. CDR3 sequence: CASSSYTGELFF. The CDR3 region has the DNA TGTGCCAGCAGTTCCTACACCGGGGAGCTGTTTTTT.

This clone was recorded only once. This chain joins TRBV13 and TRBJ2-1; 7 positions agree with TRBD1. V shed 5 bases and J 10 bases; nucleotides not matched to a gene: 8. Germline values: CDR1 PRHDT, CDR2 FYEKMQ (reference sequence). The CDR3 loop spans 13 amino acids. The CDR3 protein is CASSPRQGLEQFF. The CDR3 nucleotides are TGTGCCAGCAGCCCTAGACAGGGATTAGAGCAGTTCTTC.

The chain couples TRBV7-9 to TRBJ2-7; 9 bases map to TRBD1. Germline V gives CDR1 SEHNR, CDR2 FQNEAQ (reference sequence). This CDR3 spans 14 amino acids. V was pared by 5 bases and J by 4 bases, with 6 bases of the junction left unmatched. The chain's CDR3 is CASSVGTGLYEQYF. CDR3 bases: TGTGCCAGCAGCGTCGGGACAGGGCTGTACGAGCAGTACTTC.

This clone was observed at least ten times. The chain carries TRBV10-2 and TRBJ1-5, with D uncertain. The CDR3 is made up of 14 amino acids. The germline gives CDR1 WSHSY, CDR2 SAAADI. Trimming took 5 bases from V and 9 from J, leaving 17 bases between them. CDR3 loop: CASSNAGAFRPQHF. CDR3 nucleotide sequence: TGCGCCAGCAGTAACGCTGGAGCTTTTCGGCCCCAGCATTTT.

The DNA of the CDR3 is TGTGCCAGCAGCGCCAGACTCCCATATGGCTACACCTTC. Amino acids: CASSARLPYGYTF. The chain carries TRBV9 and TRBJ1-2; D gene unclear. The CDR3 loop spans 13 amino acids. Germline CDR1 and CDR2: SGDLS and YYNGEE. Trimming took 3 bases from V and 5 from J, leaving 11 bases between them. Together with reference TRBV9 and TRBJ1-2, the CDR3 gives the full variable domain: DSGVTQTPKHLITATGQRVTLRCSPRSGDLSVYWYQQSLDQGLQFLIQYYNGEERAKGNILERFSAQQFPDLHSELNLSSLELGDSALYFCASSARLPYGYTFGSGTRLTVV.

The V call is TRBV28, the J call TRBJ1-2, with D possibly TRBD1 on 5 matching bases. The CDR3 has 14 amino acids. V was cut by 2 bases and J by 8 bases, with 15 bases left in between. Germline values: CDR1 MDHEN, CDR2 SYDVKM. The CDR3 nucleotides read TGTGCCAGCAGTTTACCCCGTGGGGGGTGGGGCTACACCTTC. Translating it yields CASSLPRGGWGYTF.

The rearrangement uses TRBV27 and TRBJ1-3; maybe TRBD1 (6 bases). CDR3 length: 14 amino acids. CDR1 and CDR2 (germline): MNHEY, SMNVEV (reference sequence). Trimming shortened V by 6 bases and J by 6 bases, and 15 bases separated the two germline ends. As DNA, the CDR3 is TGTGCCAGCAGCCCAGGGGATTCCAAAAACACCATATATTTT. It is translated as CASSPGDSKNTIYF.

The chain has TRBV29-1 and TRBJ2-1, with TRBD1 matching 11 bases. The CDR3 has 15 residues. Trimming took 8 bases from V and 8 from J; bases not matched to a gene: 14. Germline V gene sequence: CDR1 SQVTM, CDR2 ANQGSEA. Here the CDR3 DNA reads TGCAGCACCCGAACTTCCGGGACAGGGGGAGATGAGCAGTTCTTC. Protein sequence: CSTRTSGTGGDEQFF.

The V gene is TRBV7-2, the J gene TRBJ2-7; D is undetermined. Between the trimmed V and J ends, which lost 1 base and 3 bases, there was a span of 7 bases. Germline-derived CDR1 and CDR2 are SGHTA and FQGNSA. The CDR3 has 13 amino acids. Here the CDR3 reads CASSLDPDYEQYF. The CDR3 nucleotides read TGTGCCAGCAGCTTAGACCCAGACTACGAGCAGTACTTC.

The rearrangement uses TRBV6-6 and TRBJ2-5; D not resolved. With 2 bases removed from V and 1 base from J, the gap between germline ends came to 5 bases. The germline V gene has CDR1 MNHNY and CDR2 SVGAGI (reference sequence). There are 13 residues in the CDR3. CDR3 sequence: CASSYGGQETQYF. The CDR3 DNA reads TGTGCCAGCAGTTACGGCGGCCAAGAGACCCAGTACTTC.

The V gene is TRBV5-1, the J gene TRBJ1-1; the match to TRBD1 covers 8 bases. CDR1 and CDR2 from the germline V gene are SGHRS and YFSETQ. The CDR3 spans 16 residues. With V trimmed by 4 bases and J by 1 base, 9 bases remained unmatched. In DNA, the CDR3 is TGCGCCAGCAGCCGTCAGACAGGGGCGGGGAACACTGAAGCTTTCTTT. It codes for CASSRQTGAGNTEAFF.

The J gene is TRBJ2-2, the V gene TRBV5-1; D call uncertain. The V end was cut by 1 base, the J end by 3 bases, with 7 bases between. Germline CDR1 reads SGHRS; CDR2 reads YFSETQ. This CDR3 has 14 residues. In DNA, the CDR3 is TGCGCCAGCAGCTTGTTGGCTTACACCGGGGAGCTGTTTTTT. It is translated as CASSLLAYTGELFF.

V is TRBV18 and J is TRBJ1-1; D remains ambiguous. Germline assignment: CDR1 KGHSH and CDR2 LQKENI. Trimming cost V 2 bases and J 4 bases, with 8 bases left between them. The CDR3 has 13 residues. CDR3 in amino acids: CASSPVEGTEAFF. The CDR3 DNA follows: TGTGCCAGCTCACCAGTGGAGGGCACTGAAGCTTTCTTT.

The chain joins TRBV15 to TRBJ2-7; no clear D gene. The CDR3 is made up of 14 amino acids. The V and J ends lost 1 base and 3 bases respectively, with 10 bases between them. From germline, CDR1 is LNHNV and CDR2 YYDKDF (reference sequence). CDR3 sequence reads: CATSRARFGYEQYF. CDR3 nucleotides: TGTGCCACCAGCAGAGCTAGATTCGGCTACGAGCAGTACTTC.

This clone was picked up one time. CDR3 sequence (DNA): TGCGCCAGCAGCTTGGGGGGCCGAAACACCATATATTTT. It yields the protein CASSLGGRNTIYF. The J gene is TRBJ1-3, the V gene TRBV5-1; TRBD1 might be the D (5 bases). Per the germline V gene, CDR1 is SGHRS and CDR2 is YFSETQ. Trimming cost V 0 bases and J 5 bases, with 6 bases left between them. This CDR3 region has 13 residues.

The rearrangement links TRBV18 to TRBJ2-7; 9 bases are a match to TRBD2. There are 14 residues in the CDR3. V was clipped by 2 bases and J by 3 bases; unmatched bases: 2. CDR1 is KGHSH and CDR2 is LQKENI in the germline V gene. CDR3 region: CASSPGSGSYEQYF. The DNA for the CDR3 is TGTGCCAGCTCACCAGGTAGCGGGAGCTACGAGCAGTACTTC.

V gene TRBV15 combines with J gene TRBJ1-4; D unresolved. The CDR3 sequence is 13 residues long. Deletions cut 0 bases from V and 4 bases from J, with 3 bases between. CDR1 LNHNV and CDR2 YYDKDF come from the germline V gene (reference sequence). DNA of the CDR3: TGTGCCACCAGCAGAGATATTAATGAAAAACTGTTTTTT. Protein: CATSRDINEKLFF. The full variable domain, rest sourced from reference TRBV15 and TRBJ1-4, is DAMVIQNPRYQVTQFGKPVTLSCSQTLNHNVMYWYQQKSSQAPKLLFHYYDKDFNNEADTPDNFQSRRPNTSFCFLDIRSPGLGDTAMYLCATSRDINEKLFFGSGTQLSVL.

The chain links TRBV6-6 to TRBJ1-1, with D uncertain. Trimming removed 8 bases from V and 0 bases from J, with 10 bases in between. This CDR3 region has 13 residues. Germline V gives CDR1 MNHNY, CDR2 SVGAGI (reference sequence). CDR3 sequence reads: CASLREMNTEAFF. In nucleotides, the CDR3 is TGTGCCAGCCTCCGGGAAATGAACACTGAAGCTTTCTTT.

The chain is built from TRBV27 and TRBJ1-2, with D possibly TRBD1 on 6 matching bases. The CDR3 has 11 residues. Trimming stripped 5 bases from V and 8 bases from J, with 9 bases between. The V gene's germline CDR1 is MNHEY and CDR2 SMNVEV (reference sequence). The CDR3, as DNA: TGTGCCAGCAGTCCAGGACAGGGCTACACCTTC. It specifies CASSPGQGYTF.

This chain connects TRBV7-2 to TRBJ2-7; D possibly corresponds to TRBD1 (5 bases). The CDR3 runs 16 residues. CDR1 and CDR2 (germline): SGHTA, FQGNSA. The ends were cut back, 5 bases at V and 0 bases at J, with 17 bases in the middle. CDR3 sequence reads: CASSGKGRTSSYEQYF. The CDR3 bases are TGTGCCAGCAGCGGAAAAGGACGGACAAGCTCCTACGAGCAGTACTTC. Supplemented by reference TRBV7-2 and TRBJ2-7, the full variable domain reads GAGVSQSPSNKVTEKGKDVELRCDPISGHTALYWYRQSLGQGLEFLIYFQGNSAPDKSGLPSDRFSAERTGGSVSTLTIQRTQQEDSAVYLCASSGKGRTSSYEQYFGPGTRLTVT.

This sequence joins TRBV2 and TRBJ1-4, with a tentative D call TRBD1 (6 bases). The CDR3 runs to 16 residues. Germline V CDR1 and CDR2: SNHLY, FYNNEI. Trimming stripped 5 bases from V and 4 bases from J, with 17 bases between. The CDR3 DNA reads TGTGCCAGCAGTAGGGACATTAGGCGCGGTAATGAAAAACTGTTTTTT. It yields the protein CASSRDIRRGNEKLFF.

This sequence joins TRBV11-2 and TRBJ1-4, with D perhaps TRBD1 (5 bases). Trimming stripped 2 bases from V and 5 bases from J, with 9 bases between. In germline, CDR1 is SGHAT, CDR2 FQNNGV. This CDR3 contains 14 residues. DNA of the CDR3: TGTGCCAGCAGCTTAACAGGAACGAATGAAAAACTGTTTTTT. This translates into CASSLTGTNEKLFF.

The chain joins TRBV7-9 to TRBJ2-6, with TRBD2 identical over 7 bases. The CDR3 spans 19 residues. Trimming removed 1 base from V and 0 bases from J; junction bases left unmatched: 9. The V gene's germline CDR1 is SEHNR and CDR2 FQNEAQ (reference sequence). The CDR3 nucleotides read TGTGCCAGCAGCTTAGATGTTGGGGGGGACTCCTCTGGGGCCAACGTCCTGACTTTC. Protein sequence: CASSLDVGGDSSGANVLTF.

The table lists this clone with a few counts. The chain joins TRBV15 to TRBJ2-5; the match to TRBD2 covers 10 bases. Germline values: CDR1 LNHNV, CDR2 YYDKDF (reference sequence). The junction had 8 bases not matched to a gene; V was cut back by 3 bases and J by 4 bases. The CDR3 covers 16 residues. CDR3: CATSSSSGSGRETQYF. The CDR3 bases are TGTGCCACCAGCAGTTCTAGCGGGAGCGGAAGAGAGACCCAGTACTTC.

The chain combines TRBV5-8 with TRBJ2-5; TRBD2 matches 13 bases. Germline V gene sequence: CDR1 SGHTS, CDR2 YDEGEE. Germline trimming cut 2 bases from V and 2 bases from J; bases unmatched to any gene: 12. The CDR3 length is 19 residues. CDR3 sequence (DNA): TGTGCCAGCAGCTTTGCCGGGACTAGCGGGACGACAGCTCAAGAGACCCAGTACTTC. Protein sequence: CASSFAGTSGTTAQETQYF.